What follows are 19 T cell receptor beta chains derived from one specimen sequenced in a study of CD4 T cells in relation to SARS-CoV-2 and coronaviruses. For these TCRs, the target antigens are not known. Before the COVID-19 pandemic, during about 2010-2018, CD4+ T cells were taken from unexposed donors. The cells were cultured for under 13 days before CD4+ T cells were isolated. Clones were sequenced by immunoSEQ multiplex PCR, and TCRdb holds only the in-frame ones, with some missing. The sample lists more than 9,000 clones; 75% to 85% were seen once. Sequencing used CD4+ T cells from PBMCs, cultured in vitro. The receptors come from a human donor in good health.

This rearrangement joins TRBV5-1 to TRBJ2-3; 10 nucleotides align to TRBD2. Looked up from germline, CDR1 is SGHRS and CDR2 is YFSETQ. V lost 4 bases to trimming and J lost 4 bases; unmatched junction nucleotides: 9. The CDR3 is 16 residues long. CDR3 nucleotide sequence: TGCGCCAGCAGCCATCGACTAGCGGGCCTCGCAGATACGCAGTATTTT. As protein: CASSHRLAGLADTQYF. The entire variable domain, with the rest obtained from reference TRBV5-1 and TRBJ2-3, is as follows: KAGVTQTPRYLIKTRGQQVTLSCSPISGHRSVSWYQQTPGQGLQFLFEYFSETQRNKGNFPGRFSGRQFSNSRSEMNVSTLELGDSALYLCASSHRLAGLADTQYFGPGTRLTVL.

The chain uses TRBV7-9 and TRBJ1-1; no clear D. Germline lookup yields CDR1 SEHNR and CDR2 FQNEAQ (reference sequence). Trimming took off 0 bases at V and 6 bases at J, with 8 bases between the two ends. The CDR3 covers 13 residues. Here the CDR3 reads CASSLAGFAEAFF. The DNA for the CDR3 is TGTGCCAGCAGCTTAGCGGGTTTCGCTGAAGCTTTCTTT.

The genes are TRBV4-3 and TRBJ2-2; D perhaps matches TRBD1 (6 bases). V lost 1 base, J lost 0 bases, and 6 bases lay in between. This CDR3 contains 15 residues. Germline-derived CDR1 and CDR2 are LGHNA and YSLEER. CDR3 amino acids: CASSQGTANTGELFF. In nucleotides, the CDR3 is TGCGCCAGCAGCCAAGGGACAGCGAACACCGGGGAGCTGTTTTTT.

By sample share, this clone is hyperexpanded. The chain has TRBV5-8 and TRBJ2-2; weak D call: TRBD2 (5 bases). Germline CDR1 and CDR2: SGHTS and YDEGEE. This CDR3 spans 14 amino acids. The V gene lost 4 bases and the J gene lost 5 bases, with 12 bases spanning the gap. CDR3 amino acids: CASSITLVTGELFF. CDR3 coding DNA: TGTGCCAGCAGCATAACACTAGTGACCGGGGAGCTGTTTTTT.

The CDR3 region has the DNA TGTGCCAGCAGCGTAGGGCTCGGGACTAGCGGGTCTTACGAGCAGTACTTC. It encodes CASSVGLGTSGSYEQYF. The chain joins TRBV9 to TRBJ2-7; 12 positions agree with TRBD2. J lost 4 bases, V lost 0 bases, and 8 bases had no gene match. CDR1 is SGDLS, CDR2 YYNGEE, per germline. The CDR3 totals 17 residues.

The chain joins TRBV7-6 to TRBJ2-7, with a tentative D call TRBD2 (6 bases). CDR3 length: 11 amino acids. Between the trimmed V and J ends, which lost 4 bases and 9 bases, there was a span of 10 bases. Germline V lookup: CDR1 SGHVS, CDR2 FNYEAQ. DNA for the CDR3: TGTGCCAGCAGCTCGACTAGTTGGCAGTACTTC. It specifies CASSSTSWQYF.

The chain has TRBV4-1 and TRBJ1-2, with D unclear. Between the trimmed V and J ends, which lost 3 bases and 6 bases, there was a span of 14 bases. Germline CDR1 and CDR2: MGHRA and YSYEKL. The CDR3 totals 14 residues. CDR3 region: CASSHPGTTHGYTF. The CDR3 bases are TGCGCCAGCAGCCACCCGGGCACGACGCATGGCTACACCTTC.

V gene TRBV6-5 combines with J gene TRBJ2-5; D perhaps matches TRBD1 (6 bases). The germline V gene encodes CDR1 MNHEY and CDR2 SVGAGI. This CDR3 has 11 amino acids. Trimming cost V 8 bases and J 10 bases, with 14 bases left between them. The CDR3 reads CASGRQGNQYF. CDR3 coding DNA: TGTGCCAGCGGACGCCAGGGGAACCAGTACTTC.

The gene calls are TRBV3-1 (or the pseudogene TRBV3-2) and TRBJ1-5, with 8 bases matching TRBD1. In germline, CDR1 is LGHDT, CDR2 YNNKEL (reference sequence). CDR3 length equals 15 residues. V was clipped by 4 bases and J by 6 bases; unmatched bases: 8. CDR3: CASSPLTGGGQPQHF. DNA for the CDR3: TGTGCCAGCAGCCCGCTAACAGGGGGAGGTCAGCCCCAGCATTTT.

V and J are TRBV19 and TRBJ2-7; a weak D match, TRBD2 (7 bases). Trimming took off 5 bases at V and 1 base at J, with 15 bases between the two ends. The CDR3 contains 15 residues. The germline V gene encodes CDR1 LNHDA and CDR2 SQIVND (reference sequence). CDR3 residues: CASSEVGGRSYEQYF. The CDR3 DNA reads TGTGCCAGTAGTGAGGTGGGGGGGCGGTCCTACGAGCAGTACTTC.

The chain is built from TRBV2 and TRBJ2-6, with D unresolved. The germline CDR1 and CDR2 sequences are SNHLY and FYNNEI. The V and J ends lost 6 bases and 2 bases respectively, with 11 bases between them. The CDR3 length is 15 residues. The CDR3 loop is CASSELHPGANVLTF. The CDR3, as DNA: TGTGCCAGCAGCGAGCTTCACCCTGGGGCCAACGTCCTGACTTTC.

The genes are TRBV3-1 (or the pseudogene TRBV3-2) and TRBJ2-3; 12 nucleotides line up with TRBD2. CDR1 LGHDT and CDR2 YNNKEL come from the germline V gene (reference sequence). The CDR3 totals 16 residues. The junction had 9 bases not matched to a gene; V was cut back by 5 bases and J by 6 bases. The CDR3 sequence is CASSSQTSGRPDTQYF. CDR3 DNA sequence: TGTGCCAGCAGCTCTCAGACTAGCGGGAGACCTGATACGCAGTATTTT.

V usage is TRBV7-2 and J usage is TRBJ2-1; maybe TRBD1 (6 bases). There are 14 residues in the CDR3. V gave up 6 bases and J gave up 6 bases, with 15 bases separating them. Germline V gives CDR1 SGHTA, CDR2 FQGNSA. The CDR3, as DNA: TGTGCCAGCAGTTTCTCGACAGGCTTCAATGAGCAGTTCTTC. This codes for CASSFSTGFNEQFF.

The chain recombines TRBV19 with TRBJ2-2; possibly TRBD2 for D (5 bases). Germline CDR1 reads LNHDA; CDR2 reads SQIVND (reference sequence). V lost 10 bases and J 1 base, leaving 16 bases between the germline ends. The CDR3 is 15 amino acids. The DNA of the CDR3 is TGTGCCACCCGTTTATTCGAGGGGAACACCGGGGAGCTGTTTTTT. Translated: CATRLFEGNTGELFF.

This chain connects TRBV7-2 to TRBJ1-3, with D unresolved. There are 17 residues in the CDR3. Trimming stripped 1 base from V and 0 bases from J, with 13 bases between. Germline-derived CDR1 and CDR2 are SGHTA and FQGNSA. The CDR3 loop reads CASSLDVGSNSGNTIYF. CDR3 nucleotides: TGTGCCAGCAGCTTAGATGTGGGGTCCAACTCTGGAAACACCATATATTTT.

The rearrangement uses TRBV7-2 and TRBJ1-1; 7 nucleotides line up with TRBD1. J lost 3 bases, V lost 2 bases, and 6 bases had no gene match. Germline values: CDR1 SGHTA, CDR2 FQGNSA. The CDR3 has 15 residues. CDR3 in amino acids: CASSLTPTGDTEAFF. CDR3 sequence (DNA): TGTGCCAGCAGCTTAACCCCCACAGGGGACACTGAAGCTTTCTTT. Filled out from reference TRBV7-2 and TRBJ1-1, the complete variable domain reads GAGVSQSPSNKVTEKGKDVELRCDPISGHTALYWYRQSLGQGLEFLIYFQGNSAPDKSGLPSDRFSAERTGGSVSTLTIQRTQQEDSAVYLCASSLTPTGDTEAFFGQGTRLTVV.

The genes are TRBV5-6 and TRBJ2-6; D is possibly TRBD1 (6 bases). V was clipped by 2 bases and J by 0 bases, with 15 bases between them. The germline CDR1 and CDR2 sequences are SGHDT and YYEEEE. The CDR3 spans 18 residues. The CDR3 nucleotides read TGTGCCAGCAGCTTATTCGGAACAGGGCCCTCTGGGGCCAACGTCCTGACTTTC. Its translation is CASSLFGTGPSGANVLTF.

The rearrangement links TRBV9 to TRBJ2-6; 10 positions match TRBD2. V was clipped by 6 bases and J by 2 bases; unmatched bases: 8. Germline V gene lookup returns CDR1 SGDLS and CDR2 YYNGEE. The CDR3 extends over 17 amino acids. The CDR3 DNA is TGTGCCAGCACCCCGGGTAGCGGGGGGCCTGGGGCCAACGTCCTGACTTTC. Translating it yields CASTPGSGGPGANVLTF.

This sequence joins TRBV5-1 and TRBJ1-4; 7 bases match TRBD1. The junction had 6 bases not matched to a gene; V was cut back by 0 bases and J by 7 bases. CDR1 is SGHRS and CDR2 is YFSETQ in the germline V gene. CDR3 size: 15 residues. For the CDR3, the DNA is TGCGCCAGCAGCTTGGGCCACAGGGGTACTGAAAAACTGTTTTTT. Protein sequence: CASSLGHRGTEKLFF.